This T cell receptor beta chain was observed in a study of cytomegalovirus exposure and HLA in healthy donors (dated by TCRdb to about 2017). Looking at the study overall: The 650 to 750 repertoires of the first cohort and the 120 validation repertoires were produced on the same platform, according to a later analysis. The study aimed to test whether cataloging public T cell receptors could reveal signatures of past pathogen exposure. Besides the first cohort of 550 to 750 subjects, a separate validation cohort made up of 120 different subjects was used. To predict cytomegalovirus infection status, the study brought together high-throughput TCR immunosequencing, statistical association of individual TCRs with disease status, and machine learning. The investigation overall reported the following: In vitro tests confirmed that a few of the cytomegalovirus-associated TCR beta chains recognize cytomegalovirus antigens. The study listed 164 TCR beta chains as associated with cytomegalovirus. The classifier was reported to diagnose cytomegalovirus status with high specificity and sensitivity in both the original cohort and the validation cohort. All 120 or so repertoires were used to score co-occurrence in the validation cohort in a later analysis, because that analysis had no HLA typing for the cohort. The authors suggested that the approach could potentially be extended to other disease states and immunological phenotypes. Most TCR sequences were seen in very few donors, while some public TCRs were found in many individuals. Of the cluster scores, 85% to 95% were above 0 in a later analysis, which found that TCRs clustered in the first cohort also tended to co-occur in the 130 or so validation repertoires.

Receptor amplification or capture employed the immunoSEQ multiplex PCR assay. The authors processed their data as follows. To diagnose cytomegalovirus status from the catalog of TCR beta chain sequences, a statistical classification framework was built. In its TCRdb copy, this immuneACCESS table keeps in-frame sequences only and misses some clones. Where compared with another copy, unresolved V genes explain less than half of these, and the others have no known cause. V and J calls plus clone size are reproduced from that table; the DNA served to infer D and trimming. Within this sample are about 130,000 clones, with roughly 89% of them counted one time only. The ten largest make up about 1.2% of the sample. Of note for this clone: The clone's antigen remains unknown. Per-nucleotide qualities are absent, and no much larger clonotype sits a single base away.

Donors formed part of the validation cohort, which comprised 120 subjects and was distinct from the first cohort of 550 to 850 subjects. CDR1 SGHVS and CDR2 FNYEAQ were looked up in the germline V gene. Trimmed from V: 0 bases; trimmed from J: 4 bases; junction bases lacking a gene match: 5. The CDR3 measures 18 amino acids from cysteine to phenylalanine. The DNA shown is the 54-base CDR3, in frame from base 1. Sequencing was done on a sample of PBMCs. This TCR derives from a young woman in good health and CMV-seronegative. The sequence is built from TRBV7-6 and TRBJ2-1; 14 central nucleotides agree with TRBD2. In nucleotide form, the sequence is TGTGCCAGCAGCTTAGCCGGGACTAGCGGGGGCTTTTACAATGAGCAGTTCTTC. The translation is CASSLAGTSGGFYNEQFF. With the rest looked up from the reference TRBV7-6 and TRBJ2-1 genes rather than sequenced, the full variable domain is GAGVSQSPRYKVTKRGQDVALRCDPISGHVSLYWYRQALGQGPEFLTYFNYEAQQDKSGLPNDRFSAERPEGSISTLTIQRTEQRDSAMYRCASSLAGTSGGFYNEQFFGPGTRLTVL.